This is a list of T cell receptor beta chains from one sample in a study of patients and donors after allogeneic stem cell transplantation. TCRdb fed the RT-PCR reads into MiXCR, producing one record per CDR3 protein. The sample holds about 15,000 distinct CDR3 sequences, roughly a quarter seen once. Material for sequencing was blood, either unsorted or a sorted T cell fraction (not recorded which). Receptor source: a human donor who was either an allogeneic HSCT recipient or a stem cell or donor lymphocyte infusion donor (not recorded which). It is not recorded whose cells these are; they may come from a transplant donor. Both conserved end residues are part of each CDR3. The D gene is left open where the match is weak. Not every row has a clone size; where given, it reads once, few, many or a size class.

J: TRBJ1-4; size: .; D: TRBD1; V: TRBV5-1; CDR3: CASSFRGQLEKLFF; DNA: TGCGCCAGCAGCTTCAGGGGGCAACTTGAAAAACTGTTTTTT
J: TRBJ2-7; size: .; D: .; V: TRBV27; CDR3: CASSFSNRRGEQYF; DNA: TGTGCCAGCAGTTTCTCGAACAGACGGGGCGAGCAGTACTTC
J: TRBJ2-7; size: .; D: TRBD2; V: TRBV20-1; CDR3: CSAKGTSGIYEQYF; DNA: TGCAGTGCTAAGGGGACTAGCGGCATATACGAGCAGTACTTC
J: TRBJ1-4; size: hyperexpanded; D: TRBD1; V: TRBV10-3; CDR3: CAISRTGETNEKLFF; DNA: TGTGCCATCAGTCGTACAGGGGAAACTAATGAAAAACTGTTTTTT
J: TRBJ1-5; size: few; D: .; V: TRBV28; CDR3: CASSRRARLTGQPQHF; DNA: TGTGCCAGCAGTAGAAGGGCGCGTCTTACAGGTCAGCCCCAGCATTTT
J: TRBJ1-4; size: medium-sized; D: .; V: TRBV12-3/TRBV12-4; CDR3: CASSLGRRGVGEKLFF; DNA: TGTGCCAGCAGTTTAGGCCGAAGAGGGGTGGGCGAAAAACTGTTTTTT
J: TRBJ1-6; size: few; D: TRBD1; V: TRBV4-1; CDR3: CASSQRGDRPLSLHF; DNA: TGCGCCAGCAGCCAGCGGGGGGACAGGCCTTTATCCCTCCACTTT
J: TRBJ1-1; size: many; D: .; V: TRBV28; CDR3: CASSLFPSNTEAFF; DNA: TGTGCCAGCAGTTTATTCCCATCTAACACTGAAGCTTTCTTT
J: TRBJ1-4; size: few; D: .; V: TRBV6-5; CDR3: CASSYGGRNEKLFF; DNA: TGTGCCAGCAGTTACGGTGGAAGGAATGAAAAACTGTTTTTT
J: TRBJ1-2; size: few; D: TRBD1; V: TRBV4-3; CDR3: CASSRLPGTGLDGYTF; DNA: TGCGCCAGCAGCCGATTACCCGGGACAGGGTTGGATGGCTACACCTTC
J: TRBJ1-1; size: .; D: .; V: TRBV7-9; CDR3: CASSPPWNTEAFF; DNA: TGTGCCAGCAGCCCCCCATGGAACACTGAAGCTTTCTTT
J: TRBJ1-5; size: .; D: TRBD1; V: TRBV29-1; CDR3: CSVETGANQPQHF; DNA: TGCAGCGTTGAAACAGGGGCCAATCAGCCCCAGCATTTT
J: TRBJ1-5; size: few; D: .; V: TRBV3-2; CDR3: CASSQDERSGHSNQPQHF; DNA: TGTGCCAGCAGCCAAGATGAAAGGTCGGGGCATAGCAATCAGCCCCAGCATTTT
J: TRBJ1-6; size: .; D: .; V: TRBV12-3/TRBV12-4; CDR3: CASSPPGVPLHF; DNA: TGTGCCAGCAGTCCCCCAGGGGTACCCCTCCACTTT
J: TRBJ1-5; size: few; D: .; V: TRBV6-1; CDR3: CASSELNQPQHF; DNA: TGTGCCAGCAGTGAGTTGAATCAGCCCCAGCATTTT
J: TRBJ1-5; size: few; D: .; V: TRBV28; CDR3: CASSYNPGQPQHF; DNA: TGTGCCAGCAGTTATAATCCCGGTCAGCCCCAGCATTTT
J: TRBJ2-6; size: .; D: .; V: TRBV18; CDR3: CASSPIWGTAKAPGANVLTF; DNA: TGTGCCAGCTCACCAATATGGGGGACCGCGAAAGCCCCTGGGGCCAACGTCCTGACTTTC
J: TRBJ1-3; size: .; D: .; V: TRBV5-6; CDR3: CASSLLSGGTIYF; DNA: TGTGCCAGCAGCTTGCTCAGTGGCGGCACCATATATTTT
J: TRBJ2-5; size: few; D: .; V: TRBV11-1; CDR3: CASSFWDQETQYF; DNA: TGTGCCAGCAGCTTCTGGGACCAAGAGACCCAGTACTTC
J: TRBJ1-2; size: few; D: .; V: TRBV4-2; CDR3: CASSQDQASWGGYTF; DNA: TGTGCCAGCAGCCAAGATCAGGCCTCCTGGGGTGGCTACACCTTC
J: TRBJ1-2; size: few; D: .; V: TRBV5-1; CDR3: CASKTDYYGYTF; DNA: TGCGCCAGCAAGACAGACTACTATGGCTACACCTTC
J: TRBJ1-1; size: many; D: .; V: TRBV5-1; CDR3: CASSSLPGPSGEAFF; DNA: TGCGCCAGCAGCTCCCTCCCGGGACCTTCGGGTGAAGCTTTCTTT
J: TRBJ2-3; size: .; D: .; V: TRBV7-3; CDR3: CASSLDITDTQYF; DNA: TGTGCCAGCAGCTTAGATATCACAGATACGCAGTATTTT
J: TRBJ1-1; size: .; D: .; V: TRBV12-3/TRBV12-4; CDR3: CASSLSQTNTEAFF; DNA: TGTGCCAGCAGTTTGAGCCAGACAAACACTGAAGCTTTCTTT
J: TRBJ1-1; size: .; D: TRBD1; V: TRBV5-1; CDR3: CASSRGGGQNPEAFF; DNA: TGCGCCAGCAGCCGGGGAGGGGGACAGAACCCTGAAGCTTTCTTT
J: TRBJ1-1; size: large; D: TRBD1; V: TRBV20-1; CDR3: CSARVSTGAVEAFF; DNA: TGCAGTGCTAGGGTTTCGACAGGGGCGGTTGAAGCTTTCTTT
J: TRBJ1-6; size: many; D: TRBD1; V: TRBV6-6; CDR3: CASSSGQGRTPLHF; DNA: TGTGCCAGCAGTTCAGGACAGGGCAGAACACCCCTCCACTTT
J: TRBJ1-5; size: many; D: .; V: TRBV6-5; CDR3: CASNPREGRNQPQHF; DNA: TGTGCCAGCAACCCCAGGGAGGGACGCAATCAGCCCCAGCATTTT
J: TRBJ2-3; size: few; D: .; V: TRBV7-9; CDR3: CASRPIRTLGTQYF; DNA: TGTGCCAGCAGACCAATCCGGACACTGGGTACGCAGTATTTT
J: TRBJ1-6; size: .; D: .; V: TRBV29-1; CDR3: CSVAMAGRNSPLHF; DNA: TGCAGCGTTGCCATGGCCGGAAGAAATTCACCCCTCCACTTT
J: TRBJ2-7; size: few; D: .; V: TRBV27; CDR3: CAGVGLESYEQYF; DNA: TGTGCCGGCGTTGGGCTGGAATCCTACGAGCAGTACTTC
J: TRBJ1-6; size: few; D: .; V: TRBV20-1; CDR3: CSANPRQATYWEDYNSPLHF; DNA: TGCAGTGCTAACCCGCGACAGGCCACCTACTGGGAGGACTATAATTCACCCCTCCACTTT
J: TRBJ1-2; size: few; D: TRBD1; V: TRBV7-9; CDR3: CASSFPRQGHYGYTF; DNA: TGTGCCAGCAGCTTTCCGCGACAGGGGCATTATGGCTACACCTTC
J: TRBJ1-2; size: few; D: TRBD1; V: TRBV11-2; CDR3: CASSLRRRGQGDYGYTF; DNA: TGTGCCAGCAGCTTACGACGCAGGGGGCAGGGGGACTATGGCTACACCTTC
J: TRBJ2-1; size: .; D: .; V: TRBV3-1; CDR3: CASGRGPASYNEQFF; DNA: TGTGCCAGCGGGCGGGGGCCTGCCTCCTACAATGAGCAGTTCTTC
J: TRBJ1-5; size: few; D: TRBD1; V: TRBV2; CDR3: CASSGNRGLGNQPQHF; DNA: TGTGCCAGCAGCGGAAACAGGGGGCTTGGCAATCAGCCCCAGCATTTT
J: TRBJ1-1; size: .; D: .; V: TRBV5-1; CDR3: CASSWKTGPEAFF; DNA: TGCGCCAGCAGCTGGAAGACAGGTCCTGAAGCTTTCTTT
J: TRBJ1-5; size: many; D: TRBD1; V: TRBV7-2; CDR3: CASSSGQGRQPQHF; DNA: TGTGCCAGCAGTTCAGGACAGGGACGTCAGCCCCAGCATTTT
J: TRBJ1-2; size: .; D: .; V: TRBV15; CDR3: CATSKVRGYGYTF; DNA: TGTGCCACCAGCAAGGTCAGGGGCTATGGCTACACCTTC
J: TRBJ1-1; size: many; D: .; V: TRBV29-1; CDR3: CSVEGGSEAFF; DNA: TGCAGCGTTGAAGGAGGGTCTGAAGCTTTCTTT
J: TRBJ1-2; size: .; D: .; V: TRBV7-6; CDR3: CASSLAPGGGGYTF; DNA: TGTGCCAGCAGCTTAGCCCCGGGCGGTGGGGGCTACACCTTC
J: TRBJ2-5; size: .; D: .; V: TRBV28; CDR3: CASRPQGGQETQYF; DNA: TGTGCCAGCAGACCACAGGGAGGCCAAGAGACCCAGTACTTC
J: TRBJ1-2; size: .; D: .; V: TRBV3-1; CDR3: CASSWGSVGPYGYTF; DNA: TGTGCCAGCAGCTGGGGATCCGTGGGGCCATATGGCTACACCTTC
J: TRBJ2-5; size: .; D: .; V: TRBV3-1; CDR3: CASSQGVRTPGGQYF; DNA: TGTGCCAGCAGCCAAGGGGTAAGGACCCCGGGTGGCCAGTACTTC
J: TRBJ1-2; size: .; D: .; V: TRBV19; CDR3: CASSTSSGHLNYGYTF; DNA: TGTGCCAGTAGTACTTCATCGGGACACCTCAACTATGGCTACACCTTC
J: TRBJ1-4; size: few; D: .; V: TRBV30; CDR3: CAWSRRALAEKLFF; DNA: TGTGCCTGGAGTCGCAGGGCACTGGCTGAAAAACTGTTTTTT
J: TRBJ1-1; size: .; D: .; V: TRBV6-6; CDR3: CASRPFPLPYTEAFF; DNA: TGTGCCAGCAGACCATTCCCCCTGCCTTACACTGAAGCTTTCTTT
J: TRBJ2-2; size: few; D: .; V: TRBV7-3; CDR3: CASSSDVDEELFF; DNA: TGTGCCAGCAGCTCGGACGTGGATGAGGAGCTGTTTTTT